A single sample is the source of the 22 T cell receptor beta chains below, sequenced in a study of regulatory T cells. The PCR used 52 TRBV and 13 TRBJ primers. Method: immunoSEQ multiplex PCR; TCRdb's copy keeps in-frame clones and lacks some. The sample consists of approximately 3,700 clones, more than 85% of them appearing once. Overall study results and limits: CD3G-deficient patients' regulatory T cells showed reduced Shannon diversity versus autologous conventional CD4+ and control regulatory cells.

No antigen is known for these receptors. Sequencing used CD4+ Tregs sorted from blood. The receptors shown here come from a child aged 2 to 15 with CD3G deficiency.

The gene calls are TRBV28 and TRBJ2-2; perhaps TRBD1 as D (6 bases). The CDR3 totals 13 residues. V lost 6 bases and J lost 7, with 12 bases in between. The germline gives CDR1 MDHEN, CDR2 SYDVKM. DNA for the CDR3: TGTGCCAGCAGACAGGGAGTTCTCGGGGAGCTGTTTTTT. Amino acids: CASRQGVLGELFF.

This clone was counted once. The chain combines TRBV6-1 with TRBJ1-1, with 9 nucleotides matching TRBD1. Looked up from germline, CDR1 is MNHNS and CDR2 is SASEGT. With 4 bases clipped from V and 1 base from J, the junction kept 4 bases outside the gene matches. There are 15 residues in the CDR3. The CDR3 sequence is CASSGQGVGNTEAFF. The CDR3 DNA is TGTGCCAGCAGTGGACAGGGGGTAGGGAACACTGAAGCTTTCTTT.

The rearrangement joins TRBV6-1 to TRBJ2-7; D is uncertain. CDR3 length: 11 residues. Germline V gives CDR1 MNHNS, CDR2 SASEGT. The V gene lost 4 bases and the J gene lost 3 bases, with 4 bases spanning the gap. The CDR3 reads CASSVNYEQYF. The CDR3 nucleotides are TGTGCCAGCAGTGTTAACTACGAGCAGTACTTC.

The chain carries TRBV28 and TRBJ2-7; D is perhaps TRBD1 (6 bases). The germline CDR1 and CDR2 sequences are MDHEN and SYDVKM. The CDR3 runs to 13 residues. V was cut by 8 bases and J by 7 bases, with 18 bases left in between. The CDR3 DNA is TGTGCCAGCGGAGTAACAGGGCTGGGGGAGCAGTACTTC. Translation gives CASGVTGLGEQYF.

The chain has TRBV6-1 and TRBJ2-2; D uncertain. CDR1 and CDR2 from the germline V gene are MNHNS and SASEGT. This CDR3 has 12 residues. Trimming removed 6 bases from V and 9 bases from J, with 11 bases in between. The CDR3 loop reads CASSVSNRELFF. In nucleotides, the CDR3 is TGTGCCAGCAGCGTCTCGAATAGGGAGCTGTTTTTT.

V usage is TRBV11-2 and J usage is TRBJ1-2; weak D call: TRBD1 (6 bases). Germline V CDR1 and CDR2: SGHAT, FQNNGV. The CDR3 covers 15 residues. The V end was cut by 6 bases, the J end by 5 bases, with 19 bases between. CDR3 DNA sequence: TGTGCCAGCAGTAAAGACCGGGGGGCCAGATATGGCTACACCTTC. It specifies CASSKDRGARYGYTF.

The chain carries TRBV11-2 and TRBJ2-7; D might be TRBD1 (5 bases). V gave up 3 bases and J gave up 5 bases, with 11 bases separating them. The CDR3 length is 13 residues. The germline V gene has CDR1 SGHAT and CDR2 FQNNGV. The CDR3, as DNA: TGTGCCAGCAGCTTGTCCAGGGTCCACGAGCAGTACTTC. Encoded protein: CASSLSRVHEQYF.

V and J are TRBV6-1 and TRBJ2-7; no clear D. Between the trimmed V and J ends, which lost 2 bases and 6 bases, there was a span of 11 bases. The CDR3 contains 13 residues. Germline-derived CDR1 and CDR2 are MNHNS and SASEGT. The CDR3 loop is CASSEQSLGEQYF. In DNA form, the CDR3 reads TGTGCCAGCAGTGAACAAAGCCTGGGCGAGCAGTACTTC.

The table lists this clone with a count of one. This rearrangement joins TRBV19 to TRBJ2-2; TRBD1 is a possible D gene (6 bases). The CDR3 sequence is 15 residues long. The germline V gene encodes CDR1 LNHDA and CDR2 SQIVND (reference sequence). V was clipped by 3 bases and J by 0 bases, with 8 bases between them. The CDR3, as DNA: TGTGCCAGTAGTATCAACAGGGCGAACACCGGGGAGCTGTTTTTT. This sequence encodes CASSINRANTGELFF. The variable domain in full, with the rest retrieved from reference TRBV19 and TRBJ2-2, is DGGITQSPKYLFRKEGQNVTLSCEQNLNHDAMYWYRQDPGQGLRLIYYSQIVNDFQKGDIAEGYSVSREKKESFPLTVTSAQKNPTAFYLCASSINRANTGELFFGEGSRLTVL.

This clone was seen only once. The CDR3 protein is CASSRQGENQETQYF. The CDR3 DNA is TGCGCCAGCAGCCGACAGGGAGAAAACCAAGAGACCCAGTACTTC. The chain joins TRBV5-1 to TRBJ2-5, with 7 bases lining up with TRBD1. J gave up 0 bases and V 4 bases, and 6 bases lay outside the gene matches. Germline loops: CDR1 SGHRS, CDR2 YFSETQ. The CDR3 consists of 15 residues.

The J gene is TRBJ1-2, the V gene TRBV6-1; 7 nucleotides align to TRBD1. Germline lookup yields CDR1 MNHNS and CDR2 SASEGT. The CDR3 consists of 14 residues. J gave up 2 bases and V 5 bases, and 5 bases lay outside the gene matches. DNA for the CDR3: TGTGCCAGCAGTAGGACAGGACAAAACTATGGCTACACCTTC. Translating it yields CASSRTGQNYGYTF.

This chain connects TRBV6-5 to TRBJ1-1, with a tentative D call TRBD1 (6 bases). The V end lost 7 bases, the J end lost 3 bases, and 15 bases lay between the germline ends. The CDR3 is made up of 14 amino acids. The V gene's germline CDR1 is MNHEY and CDR2 SVGAGI. The DNA for the CDR3 is TGTGCCAGCATTCCGACAAGGGGGGACACTGAAGCTTTCTTT. This gives the protein CASIPTRGDTEAFF.

The chain joins TRBV7-8 to TRBJ2-7; either TRBD1 or TRBD2 may fit D (6 bases each). V was cut by 0 bases and J by 0 bases, with 9 bases left in between. The CDR3 is made up of 15 amino acids. Germline assignment: CDR1 SGHVS and CDR2 FQNEAQ. The CDR3 is CASSLARGLSYEQYF. The CDR3 DNA follows: TGTGCCAGCAGCTTAGCACGGGGGCTCTCCTACGAGCAGTACTTC.

The chain uses TRBV28 and TRBJ2-5; 7 nucleotides align to TRBD1. The CDR3 sequence is 13 residues long. The germline V gene encodes CDR1 MDHEN and CDR2 SYDVKM. With V trimmed by 4 bases and J by 3 bases, 2 bases remained unmatched. The CDR3 region is CASSYTGEETQYF. Here the CDR3 DNA reads TGTGCCAGCAGTTACACAGGGGAAGAGACCCAGTACTTC.

This sequence joins TRBV28 and TRBJ2-7; 7 positions agree with TRBD1. V dropped 5 bases and J dropped 3; count of bases not matched to a gene: 7. The CDR3 is 14 amino acids. Germline V gene data show CDR1 as MDHEN and CDR2 as SYDVKM. The DNA of the CDR3 is TGTGCCAGCAGTGGGACGACAGGGCGCTACGAGCAGTACTTC. Translated, it gives CASSGTTGRYEQYF. The variable domain in full, with the rest retrieved from reference TRBV28 and TRBJ2-7, is DVKVTQSSRYLVKRTGEKVFLECVQDMDHENMFWYRQDPGLGLRLIYFSYDVKMKEKGDIPEGYSVSREKKERFSLILESASTNQTSMYLCASSGTTGRYEQYFGPGTRLTVT.

The chain combines TRBV28 with TRBJ1-5; D unresolved. The CDR3 runs to 16 residues. Germline V gene sequence: CDR1 MDHEN, CDR2 SYDVKM. V lost 4 bases and J 3 bases, leaving 16 bases between the germline ends. CDR3 coding DNA: TGTGCCAGCAGTTCCCTCCTGCCATCATCCAATCAGCCCCAGCATTTT. It yields the protein CASSSLLPSSNQPQHF.

The chain carries TRBV19 and TRBJ2-4; 7 nucleotides line up with TRBD1. Looked up from germline, CDR1 is LNHDA and CDR2 is SQIVND (reference sequence). After removal of 5 bases from V and 6 bases from J, the junction contained 10 bases not matched to a gene. CDR3 length equals 15 residues. CDR3 coding DNA: TGTGCCAGTAGTCCCACAGGGGTTGGTAGAAACATTCAGTACTTC. As protein: CASSPTGVGRNIQYF.

The CDR3, as DNA: TGTGCCAGCAGCACCGGCGGGGGCGGGTACGAGCAGTACTTC. Its translation is CASSTGGGGYEQYF. The genes are TRBV6-1 and TRBJ2-7, with D possibly being TRBD2 (7 bases). Germline CDR1 MNHNS, CDR2 SASEGT. With 6 bases removed from V and 4 bases from J, the gap between germline ends came to 16 bases. This CDR3 comprises 14 residues.

J is TRBJ2-7 and V is TRBV28; TRBD2 agrees at 9 bases. CDR1 MDHEN and CDR2 SYDVKM come from the germline V gene. The CDR3 contains 14 residues. V was clipped by 5 bases and J by 6 bases; unmatched bases: 8. CDR3 coding DNA: TGTGCCAGCAGTCTCGGGACTAGCTTACCCGAGCAGTACTTC. Protein sequence: CASSLGTSLPEQYF.

This clone was detected only once. The gene calls are TRBV7-8 and TRBJ2-3; 8 bases are shared with TRBD1. CDR1 is SGHVS, CDR2 FQNEAQ, per germline. There are 15 residues in the CDR3. Trimming took 5 bases from V and 3 from J; bases not matched to a gene: 7. CDR3 nucleotide sequence: TGTGCCAGCAGCAGGACAGGGCCGGCGACAGATACGCAGTATTTT. It is translated as CASSRTGPATDTQYF.

The chain carries TRBV20-1 and TRBJ2-7; D not resolved. Germline V lookup: CDR1 DFQATT, CDR2 SNEGSKA (reference sequence). CDR3 length: 11 amino acids. V was clipped by 2 bases and J by 5 bases, with 7 bases between them. CDR3 loop: CSARREDEQYF. As DNA, the CDR3 is TGCAGTGCTAGAAGGGAAGACGAGCAGTACTTC.

The chain links TRBV6-1 to TRBJ1-1; 8 bases line up with TRBD1. J lost 9 bases, V lost 7 bases, and 13 bases had no gene match. This CDR3 has 14 residues. Germline CDR1 reads MNHNS; CDR2 reads SASEGT. CDR3 nucleotides: TGTGCCAGCACGACGGGCGGGACAGGAGCTAAAGCTTTCTTT. It is translated as CASTTGGTGAKAFF.